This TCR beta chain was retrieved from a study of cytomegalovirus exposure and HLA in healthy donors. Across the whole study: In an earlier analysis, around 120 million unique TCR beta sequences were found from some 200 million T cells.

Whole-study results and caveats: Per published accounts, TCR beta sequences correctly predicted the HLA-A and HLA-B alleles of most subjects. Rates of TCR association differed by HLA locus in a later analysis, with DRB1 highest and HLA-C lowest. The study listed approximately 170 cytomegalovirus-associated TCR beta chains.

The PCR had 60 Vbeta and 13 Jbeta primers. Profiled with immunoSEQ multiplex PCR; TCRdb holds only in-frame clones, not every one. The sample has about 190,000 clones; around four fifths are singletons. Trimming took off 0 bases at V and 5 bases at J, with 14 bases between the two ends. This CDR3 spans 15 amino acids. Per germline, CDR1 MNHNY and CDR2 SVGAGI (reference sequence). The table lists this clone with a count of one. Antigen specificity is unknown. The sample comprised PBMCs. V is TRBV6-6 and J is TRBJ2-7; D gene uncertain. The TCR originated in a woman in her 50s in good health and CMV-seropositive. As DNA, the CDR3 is TGTGCCAGCAGTTACTCTAGAGTCGGTAGAGACGAGCAGTACTTC. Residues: CASSYSRVGRDEQYF.